This is a list of T cell receptor beta chains from one sample in a study of sequential checkpoint blockade in melanoma. Produced via immunoSEQ multiplex PCR; TCRdb's table is partial and in-frame only. The sample lists over 20,000 clones, over 75% occurring once. The sequencing used CD8+ T cells sorted from blood (inferred from file names), collected from a patient given nivolumab and ipilimumab in sequence. These receptors were taken from a human donor with melanoma. Each CDR3 is given without its conserved first and last residue. Fields, in order: V gene, D gene, CDR3 protein. A D gene is named only where the DNA matches it firmly.

v_gene: TRBV7-9; d_gene: TRBD1; CDR3aa: ASSLVAGGYEQY
v_gene: TRBV5-6; d_gene: TRBD1; CDR3aa: ASSFRTGGQTYEQY
v_gene: TRBV7-9; d_gene: TRBD2; CDR3aa: ASSWVRGVTYEQY
v_gene: TRBV5-6; d_gene: TRBD2; CDR3aa: ASSLPAGGNNEQF
v_gene: TRBV27; d_gene: NA; CDR3aa: ASMGISYEQY
v_gene: TRBV7-8; d_gene: NA; CDR3aa: ASSLTGSSYEQY
v_gene: TRBV5-6; d_gene: NA; CDR3aa: ASSPTGGAYEQY
v_gene: TRBV6-5; d_gene: NA; CDR3aa: ASIRRGGRNTEAF
v_gene: TRBV7-8; d_gene: TRBD2; CDR3aa: ASSVTGTIHEQY
v_gene: TRBV10-3; d_gene: TRBD1; CDR3aa: AIGDRQTYEQY
v_gene: TRBV2; d_gene: TRBD2; CDR3aa: ASSERGSGRGNEQF
v_gene: TRBV21-1; d_gene: NA; CDR3aa: ASSKVGESSYEQY
v_gene: TRBV4-1; d_gene: TRBD2; CDR3aa: ASSPRGGSGANVLT
v_gene: TRBV7-8; d_gene: TRBD2; CDR3aa: ASSQRLAGGWGSYEQY
v_gene: TRBV18; d_gene: NA; CDR3aa: ASSPQKESNTEAF
v_gene: TRBV5-6; d_gene: NA; CDR3aa: ASSLQGYEQY
v_gene: TRBV7-9; d_gene: NA; CDR3aa: ASSLTGTNYGYT
v_gene: TRBV27; d_gene: NA; CDR3aa: ASFAPGLYTEAF
v_gene: TRBV7-9; d_gene: TRBD1; CDR3aa: AIPPEGQGDEQY
v_gene: TRBV5-5; d_gene: NA; CDR3aa: ASSFRGGNTEAF
v_gene: TRBV5-1; d_gene: NA; CDR3aa: ASSPGLYNEQF
v_gene: TRBV5-4; d_gene: TRBD1; CDR3aa: ASSLGTGGAYTQY
v_gene: TRBV9; d_gene: NA; CDR3aa: ASSVAMHEPRYEQY
v_gene: TRBV4-1; d_gene: NA; CDR3aa: ASSPYGGPGDEQY
v_gene: TRBV15; d_gene: TRBD2; CDR3aa: ATSRVTGGGEQF
v_gene: TRBV9; d_gene: NA; CDR3aa: ASSVDDLWALGEQY
v_gene: TRBV5-6; d_gene: NA; CDR3aa: ASSLWTIGYNEQF
v_gene: TRBV5-6; d_gene: TRBD1; CDR3aa: ASSWESPGQGKDYGYT
v_gene: TRBV29-1; d_gene: TRBD2; CDR3aa: SVAAGGVIDEQY
v_gene: TRBV4-1; d_gene: TRBD2; CDR3aa: ASSQLAGEGETQY
v_gene: TRBV29-1; d_gene: TRBD1; CDR3aa: SVGDRVYGYT
v_gene: TRBV6-1; d_gene: TRBD1; CDR3aa: AIGVRGLDQPQH
v_gene: TRBV7-8; d_gene: NA; CDR3aa: ASSLVVQGPYEQY
v_gene: TRBV27; d_gene: NA; CDR3aa: ASSLWGGTNYGYT
v_gene: TRBV27; d_gene: NA; CDR3aa: ASSLGSGLYYGYT
v_gene: TRBV2; d_gene: NA; CDR3aa: ASNLGGPYEQY
v_gene: TRBV11-2; d_gene: TRBD2; CDR3aa: ASSHGLAAPSSYNEQF
v_gene: TRBV7-9; d_gene: NA; CDR3aa: ASSLGTHRGAEAF
v_gene: TRBV28; d_gene: NA; CDR3aa: ASSFLSGTDTQY
v_gene: TRBV6-5; d_gene: NA; CDR3aa: ATRPQGNQPQH
v_gene: TRBV28; d_gene: NA; CDR3aa: ASSLNPVQSSYEQY
v_gene: TRBV4-1; d_gene: TRBD2; CDR3aa: ASSPPTSADTQY
v_gene: TRBV7-9; d_gene: NA; CDR3aa: ASSSRTKTRAETQY
v_gene: TRBV6-6; d_gene: NA; CDR3aa: ASTSGWGTDTQY
v_gene: TRBV4-1; d_gene: NA; CDR3aa: ASSSTGVRETQY
v_gene: TRBV7-9; d_gene: TRBD1; CDR3aa: ASSIQGAPSYEQY
v_gene: TRBV5-6; d_gene: TRBD1; CDR3aa: ASSEGTGYNEQF
v_gene: TRBV29-1; d_gene: NA; CDR3aa: SVGVVTSPGEQY
v_gene: TRBV19; d_gene: NA; CDR3aa: ASSILTASIYEQY